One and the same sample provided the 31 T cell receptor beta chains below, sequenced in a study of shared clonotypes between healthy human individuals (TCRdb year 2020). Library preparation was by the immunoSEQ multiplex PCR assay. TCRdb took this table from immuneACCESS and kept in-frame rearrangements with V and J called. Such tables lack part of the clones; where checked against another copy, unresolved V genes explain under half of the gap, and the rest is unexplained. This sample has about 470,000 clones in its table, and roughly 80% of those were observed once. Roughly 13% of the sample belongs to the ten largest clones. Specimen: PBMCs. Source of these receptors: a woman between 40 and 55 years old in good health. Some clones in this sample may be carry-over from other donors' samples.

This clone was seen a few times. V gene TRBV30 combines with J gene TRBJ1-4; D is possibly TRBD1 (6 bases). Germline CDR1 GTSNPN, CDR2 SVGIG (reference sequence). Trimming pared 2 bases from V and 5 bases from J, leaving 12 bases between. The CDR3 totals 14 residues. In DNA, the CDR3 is TGTGCCTGGAGTAGACAGGCCGGAAATGAAAAACTGTTTTTT. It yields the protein CAWSRQAGNEKLFF.

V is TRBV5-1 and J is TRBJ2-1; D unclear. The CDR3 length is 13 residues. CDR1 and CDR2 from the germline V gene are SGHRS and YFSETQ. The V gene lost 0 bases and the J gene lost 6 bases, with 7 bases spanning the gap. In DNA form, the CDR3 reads TGCGCCAGCAGCTTGGGTCTCCCCAATGAGCAGTTCTTC. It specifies CASSLGLPNEQFF.

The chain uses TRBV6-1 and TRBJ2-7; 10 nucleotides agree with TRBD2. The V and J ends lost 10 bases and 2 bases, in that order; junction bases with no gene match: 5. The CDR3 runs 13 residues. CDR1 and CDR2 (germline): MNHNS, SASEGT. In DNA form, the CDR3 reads TGTGCCACCACTAGCGGGGATACCTACGAGCAGTACTTC. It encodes CATTSGDTYEQYF.

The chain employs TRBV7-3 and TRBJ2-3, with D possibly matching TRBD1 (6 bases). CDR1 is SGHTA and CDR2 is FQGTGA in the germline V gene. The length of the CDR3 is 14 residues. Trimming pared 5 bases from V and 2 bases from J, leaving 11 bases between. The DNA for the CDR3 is TGTGCCAGCAGCCCCAGGGGACCCACAGATACGCAGTATTTT. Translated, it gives CASSPRGPTDTQYF.

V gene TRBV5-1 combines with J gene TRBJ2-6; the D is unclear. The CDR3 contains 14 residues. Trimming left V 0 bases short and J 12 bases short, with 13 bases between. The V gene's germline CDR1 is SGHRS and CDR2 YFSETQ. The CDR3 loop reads CASSLAVVPGVLTF. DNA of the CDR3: TGCGCCAGCAGCTTGGCCGTGGTTCCGGGCGTCCTGACTTTC.

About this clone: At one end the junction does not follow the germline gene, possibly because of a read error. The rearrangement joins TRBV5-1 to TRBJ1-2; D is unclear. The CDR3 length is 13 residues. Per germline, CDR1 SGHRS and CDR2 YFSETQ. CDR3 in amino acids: CASSLDLFYGYTF. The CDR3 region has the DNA TGCGCCAGCAGTTTGGACCTCTTCTATGGCTACACCTTC.

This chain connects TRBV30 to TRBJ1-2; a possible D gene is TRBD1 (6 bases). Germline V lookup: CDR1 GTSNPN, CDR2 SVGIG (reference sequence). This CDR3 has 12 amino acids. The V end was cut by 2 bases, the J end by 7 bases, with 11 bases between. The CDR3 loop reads CAWSISRGGYTF. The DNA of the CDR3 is TGTGCCTGGAGTATAAGCAGGGGTGGCTACACCTTC. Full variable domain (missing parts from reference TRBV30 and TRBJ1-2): SQTIHQWPATLVQPVGSPLSLECTVEGTSNPNLYWYRQAAGRGLQLLFYSVGIGQISSEVPQNLSASRPQDRQFILSSKKLLLSDSGFYLCAWSISRGGYTFGSGTRLTVV.

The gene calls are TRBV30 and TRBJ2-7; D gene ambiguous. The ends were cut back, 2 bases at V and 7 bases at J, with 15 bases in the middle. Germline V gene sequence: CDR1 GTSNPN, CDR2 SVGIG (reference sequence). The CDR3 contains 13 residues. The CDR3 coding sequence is TGTGCCTGGAGTCCGTTGGGCCCGATAGAGCAGTACTTC. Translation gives CAWSPLGPIEQYF.

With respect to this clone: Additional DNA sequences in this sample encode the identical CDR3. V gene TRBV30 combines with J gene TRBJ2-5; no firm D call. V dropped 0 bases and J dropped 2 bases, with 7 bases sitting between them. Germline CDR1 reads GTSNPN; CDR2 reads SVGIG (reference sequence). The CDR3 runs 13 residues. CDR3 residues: CAWSVGGQETQYF. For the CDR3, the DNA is TGTGCCTGGAGTGTGGGCGGTCAAGAGACCCAGTACTTC.

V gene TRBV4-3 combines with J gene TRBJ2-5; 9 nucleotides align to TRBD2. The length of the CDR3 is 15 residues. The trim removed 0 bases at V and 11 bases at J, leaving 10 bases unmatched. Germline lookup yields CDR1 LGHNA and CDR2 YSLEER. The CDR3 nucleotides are TGCGCCAGCAGCCAAGACGGTAGCGGGAGTGATCAGCAGTACTTC. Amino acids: CASSQDGSGSDQQYF.

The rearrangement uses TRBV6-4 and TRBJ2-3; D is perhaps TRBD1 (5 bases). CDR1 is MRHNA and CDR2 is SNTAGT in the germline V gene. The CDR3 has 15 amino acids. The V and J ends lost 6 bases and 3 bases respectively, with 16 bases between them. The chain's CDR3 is CASRQDQGSTDTQYF. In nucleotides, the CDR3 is TGTGCCAGCAGACAGGACCAAGGCAGTACAGATACGCAGTATTTT.

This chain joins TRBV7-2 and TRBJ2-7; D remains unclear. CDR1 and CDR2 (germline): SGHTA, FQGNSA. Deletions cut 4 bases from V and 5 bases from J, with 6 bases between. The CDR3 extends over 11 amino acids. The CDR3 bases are TGTGCCAGCAGCTCGGGCCACGAGCAGTACTTC. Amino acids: CASSSGHEQYF.

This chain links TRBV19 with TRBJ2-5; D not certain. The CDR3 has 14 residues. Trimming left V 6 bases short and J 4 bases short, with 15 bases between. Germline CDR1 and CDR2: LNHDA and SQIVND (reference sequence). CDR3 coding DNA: TGTGCCAGTAGCGATCCCGCGAGTCGAGAGACCCAGTACTTC. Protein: CASSDPASRETQYF.

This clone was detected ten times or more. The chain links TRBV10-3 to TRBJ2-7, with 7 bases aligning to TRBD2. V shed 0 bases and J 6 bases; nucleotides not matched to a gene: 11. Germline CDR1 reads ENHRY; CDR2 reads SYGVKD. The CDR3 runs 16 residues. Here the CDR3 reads CAISESSYGGSSEQYF. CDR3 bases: TGTGCCATCAGTGAGTCGAGTTATGGCGGGAGTTCCGAGCAGTACTTC.

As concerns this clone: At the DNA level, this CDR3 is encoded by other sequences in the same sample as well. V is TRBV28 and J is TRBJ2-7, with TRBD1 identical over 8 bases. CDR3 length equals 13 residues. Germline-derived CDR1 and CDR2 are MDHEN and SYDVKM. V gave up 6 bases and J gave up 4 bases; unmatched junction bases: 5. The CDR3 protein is CASSSGQGYEQYF. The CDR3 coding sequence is TGTGCCAGCAGCTCAGGACAGGGTTACGAGCAGTACTTC. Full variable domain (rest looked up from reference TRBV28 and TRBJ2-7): DVKVTQSSRYLVKRTGEKVFLECVQDMDHENMFWYRQDPGLGLRLIYFSYDVKMKEKGDIPEGYSVSREKKERFSLILESASTNQTSMYLCASSSGQGYEQYFGPGTRLTVT.

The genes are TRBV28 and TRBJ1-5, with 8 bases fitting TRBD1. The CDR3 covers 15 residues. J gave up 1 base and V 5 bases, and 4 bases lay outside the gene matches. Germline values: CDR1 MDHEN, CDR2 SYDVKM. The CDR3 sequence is CASSPRTGSNQPQHF. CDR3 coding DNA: TGTGCCAGCAGTCCACGGACAGGGAGCAATCAGCCCCAGCATTTT.

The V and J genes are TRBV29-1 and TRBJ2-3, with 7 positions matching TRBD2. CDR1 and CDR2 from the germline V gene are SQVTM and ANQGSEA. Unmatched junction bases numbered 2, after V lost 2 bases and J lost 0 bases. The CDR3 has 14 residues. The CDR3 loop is CSVERGGSTDTQYF. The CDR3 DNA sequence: TGCAGCGTTGAACGCGGGGGAAGCACAGATACGCAGTATTTT.

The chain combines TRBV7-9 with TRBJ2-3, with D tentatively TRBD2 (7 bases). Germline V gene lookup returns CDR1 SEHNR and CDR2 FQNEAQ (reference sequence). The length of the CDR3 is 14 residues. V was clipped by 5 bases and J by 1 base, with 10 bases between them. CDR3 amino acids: CASSRGAGTDTQYF. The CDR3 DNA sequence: TGTGCCAGCAGCCGGGGGGCAGGCACAGATACGCAGTATTTT.

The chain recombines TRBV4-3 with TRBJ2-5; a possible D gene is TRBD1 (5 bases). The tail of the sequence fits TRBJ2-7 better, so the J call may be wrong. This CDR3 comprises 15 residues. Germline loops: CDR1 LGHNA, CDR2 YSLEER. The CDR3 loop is CASSQDTQGPYEQYF. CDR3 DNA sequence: TGCGCCAGCAGCCAAGATACCCAGGGCCCCTACGAGCAGTACTTC.

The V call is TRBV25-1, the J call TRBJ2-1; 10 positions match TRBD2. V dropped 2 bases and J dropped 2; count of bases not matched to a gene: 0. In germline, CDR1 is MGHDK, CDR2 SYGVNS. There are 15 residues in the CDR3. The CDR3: CASSESGRAYNEQFF. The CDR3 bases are TGTGCCAGCAGTGAAAGCGGGAGGGCCTACAATGAGCAGTTCTTC.

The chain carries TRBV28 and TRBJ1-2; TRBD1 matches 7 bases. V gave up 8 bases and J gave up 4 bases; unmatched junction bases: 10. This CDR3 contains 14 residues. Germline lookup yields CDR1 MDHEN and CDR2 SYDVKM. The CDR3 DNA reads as TGTGCCAGCGTGGCAGGGGGGGAGCTCTATGGCTACACCTTC. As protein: CASVAGGELYGYTF.

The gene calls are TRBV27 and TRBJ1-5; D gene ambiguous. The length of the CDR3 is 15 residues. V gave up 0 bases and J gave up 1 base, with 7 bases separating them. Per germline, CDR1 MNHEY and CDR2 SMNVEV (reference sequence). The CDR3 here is CASSLSAESNQPQHF. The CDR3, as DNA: TGTGCCAGCAGTTTATCTGCGGAAAGCAATCAGCCCCAGCATTTT.

CDR3 nucleotide sequence: TGCGCCAGCAGCCCCGTGGGGGGAGGTCAGCCCCAGCATTTT. Translated: CASSPVGGGQPQHF. The chain employs TRBV4-1 and TRBJ1-5; maybe TRBD1 (5 bases). CDR3 length equals 14 residues. Trimming left V 4 bases short and J 6 bases short, with 13 bases between. CDR1 is MGHRA, CDR2 YSYEKL, per germline.

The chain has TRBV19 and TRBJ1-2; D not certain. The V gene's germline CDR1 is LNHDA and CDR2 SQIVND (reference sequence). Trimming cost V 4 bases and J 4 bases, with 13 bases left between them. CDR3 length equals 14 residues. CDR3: CASSNPTELYGYTF. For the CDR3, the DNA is TGTGCCAGTAGTAACCCGACGGAGCTCTATGGCTACACCTTC.

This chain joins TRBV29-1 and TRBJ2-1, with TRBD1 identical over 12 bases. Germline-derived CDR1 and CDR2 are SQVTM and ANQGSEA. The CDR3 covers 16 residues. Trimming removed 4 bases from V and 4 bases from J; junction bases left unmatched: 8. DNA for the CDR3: TGCAGCGTTGCCGGGACAGGGGGCGGCTTGTACAATGAGCAGTTCTTC. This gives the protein CSVAGTGGGLYNEQFF.

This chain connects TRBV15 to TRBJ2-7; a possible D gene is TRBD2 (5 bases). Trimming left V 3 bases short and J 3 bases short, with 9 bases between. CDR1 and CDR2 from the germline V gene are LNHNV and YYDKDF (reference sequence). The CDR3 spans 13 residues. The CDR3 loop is CATSRHGDYEQYF. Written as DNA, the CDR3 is TGTGCCACCAGCAGGCACGGGGACTACGAGCAGTACTTC. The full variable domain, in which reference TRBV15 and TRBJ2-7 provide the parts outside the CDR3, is DAMVIQNPRYQVTQFGKPVTLSCSQTLNHNVMYWYQQKSSQAPKLLFHYYDKDFNNEADTPDNFQSRRPNTSFCFLDIRSPGLGDTAMYLCATSRHGDYEQYFGPGTRLTVT.

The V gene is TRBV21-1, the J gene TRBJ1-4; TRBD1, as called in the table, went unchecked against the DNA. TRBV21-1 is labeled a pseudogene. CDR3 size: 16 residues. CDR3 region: CASSTGGRTRGEKLFF. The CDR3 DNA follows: TGTGCCAGCAGCACCGGAGGACGGACAAGGGGGGAAAAACTGTTTTTT.

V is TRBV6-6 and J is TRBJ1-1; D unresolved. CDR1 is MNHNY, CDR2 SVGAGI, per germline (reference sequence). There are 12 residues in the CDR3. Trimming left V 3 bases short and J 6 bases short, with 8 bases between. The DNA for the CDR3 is TGTGCCAGCAGTTATGAGTACGCTGAAGCTTTCTTT. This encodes CASSYEYAEAFF.

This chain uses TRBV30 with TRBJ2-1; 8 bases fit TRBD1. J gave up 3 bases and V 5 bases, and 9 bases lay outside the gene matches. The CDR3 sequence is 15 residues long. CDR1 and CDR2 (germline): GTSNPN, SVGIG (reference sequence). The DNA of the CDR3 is TGTGCCTGGGGGACAGGAGGACGGGGCTACAATGAGCAGTTCTTC. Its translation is CAWGTGGRGYNEQFF. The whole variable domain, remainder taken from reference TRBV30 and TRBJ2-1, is SQTIHQWPATLVQPVGSPLSLECTVEGTSNPNLYWYRQAAGRGLQLLFYSVGIGQISSEVPQNLSASRPQDRQFILSSKKLLLSDSGFYLCAWGTGGRGYNEQFFGPGTRLTVL.

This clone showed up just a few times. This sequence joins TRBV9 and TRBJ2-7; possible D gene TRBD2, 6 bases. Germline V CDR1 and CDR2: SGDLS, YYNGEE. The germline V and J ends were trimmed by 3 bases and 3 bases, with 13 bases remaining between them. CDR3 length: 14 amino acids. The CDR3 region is CASSALRAGYEQYF. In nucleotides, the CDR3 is TGTGCCAGCAGCGCCCTTAGAGCGGGCTACGAGCAGTACTTC.

The DNA for the CDR3 is TGCGCCAGCAGCGCCCCGGGAGCAACTAATGAAAAACTGTTTTTT. Amino acid sequence: CASSAPGATNEKLFF. This sequence joins TRBV4-1 and TRBJ1-4; D remains ambiguous. This CDR3 has 15 residues. Germline CDR1 is MGHRA and CDR2 is YSYEKL. Between the trimmed V and J ends, which lost 5 bases and 0 bases, there was a span of 10 bases.